Listed below are T cell receptor beta chains from one sample, sequenced in a study of T cells after yellow fever vaccination. TCRdb processed the 5' RACE reads anew with MiXCR; each CDR3 protein has one entry. The table lists about 200,000 distinct CDR3 sequences, approximately 3% of them singletons. The specimen was CD4+ T cells sorted from PBMCs, collected 10 days after the yellow fever booster vaccination. These receptors all come from a man in his late teens or twenties who received the YFV17D yellow fever vaccine. CDR3s include the opening cysteine and the closing phenylalanine or tryptophan. The D gene is left open where the match is weak. A clone size is listed for some rows: how often the clone was seen (once, few, many), or a class if it is expanded.

size: few
J: TRBJ1-1
V: TRBV11-3
D: TRBD1
CDR3: CASSPTGRNTEAFF
DNA: TGTGCCAGCAGCCCGACAGGGAGAAACACTGAAGCTTTCTTT

size: many
J: TRBJ1-2
V: TRBV6-5
D: TRBD1
CDR3: CASSRGGLNYGYTF
DNA: TGTGCCAGCAGCCGAGGGGGCTTGAACTATGGCTACACCTTC

size: many
J: TRBJ1-1
V: TRBV7-9
D: TRBD1
CDR3: CASSLGQGEDTEAFF
DNA: TGTGCCAGCAGCTTAGGACAGGGCGAGGACACTGAAGCTTTCTTT

size: NA
J: TRBJ2-7
V: TRBV7-6
D: TRBD2
CDR3: CASSLAVRGGAPLEQYF
DNA: TGTGCCAGCAGCTTAGCGGTCCGCGGGGGAGCCCCCCTCGAGCAGTACTTC

size: many
J: TRBJ2-3
V: TRBV7-2
D: NA
CDR3: CASSLVSLALADTQYF
DNA: TGTGCCAGCAGCTTAGTCTCCCTCGCTTTGGCAGATACGCAGTATTTT

size: many
J: TRBJ2-1
V: TRBV14
D: NA
CDR3: CASSQSGPNEQFF
DNA: TGTGCCAGCAGCCAAAGTGGACCCAATGAGCAGTTCTTC

size: few
J: TRBJ2-5
V: TRBV10-2
D: NA
CDR3: CASSAQSGGETQYF
DNA: TGCGCCAGCAGTGCGCAGTCCGGAGGGGAGACCCAGTACTTC

size: many
J: TRBJ1-4
V: TRBV7-2
D: NA
CDR3: CASSLAIGGAGEKLFF
DNA: TGTGCCAGCAGCTTAGCGATTGGGGGCGCCGGGGAAAAACTGTTTTTT

size: NA
J: TRBJ1-2
V: TRBV20-1
D: NA
CDR3: CSARHSNYGYTF
DNA: TGCAGTGCTAGACATTCTAACTATGGCTACACCTTC

size: many
J: TRBJ2-5
V: TRBV6-1
D: NA
CDR3: CASSEALGTGQETQYF
DNA: TGTGCCAGCAGTGAAGCGCTCGGCACAGGGCAGGAGACCCAGTACTTC

size: many
J: TRBJ2-5
V: TRBV7-2
D: TRBD1
CDR3: CASSRTGGRQETQYF
DNA: TGTGCCAGCAGCCGGACAGGGGGAAGGCAAGAGACCCAGTACTTC

size: many
J: TRBJ1-1
V: TRBV12-5
D: NA
CDR3: CASGQSNTEAFF
DNA: TGTGCTAGTGGCCAGTCGAACACTGAAGCTTTCTTT

size: many
J: TRBJ2-3
V: TRBV10-3
D: TRBD1
CDR3: CAISGTGVKDTQYF
DNA: TGTGCCATCAGCGGGACAGGGGTCAAGGATACGCAGTATTTT

size: NA
J: TRBJ2-3
V: TRBV5-1
D: NA
CDR3: CASSTGNSASTDTQYF
DNA: TGCGCCAGCAGCACCGGTAACAGTGCTAGCACAGATACGCAGTATTTT

size: many
J: TRBJ2-3
V: TRBV4-3
D: NA
CDR3: CASSQDFLDATDTQYF
DNA: TGCGCCAGCAGCCAAGATTTTTTGGACGCTACAGATACGCAGTATTTT

size: many
J: TRBJ2-1
V: TRBV5-1
D: TRBD2
CDR3: CASQAGGYSYNEQFF
DNA: TGCGCCAGCCAAGCGGGGGGGTATTCCTACAATGAGCAGTTCTTC

size: few
J: TRBJ1-5
V: TRBV20-1
D: NA
CDR3: CSAGVQGNQPQHF
DNA: TGCAGTGCTGGGGTCCAGGGCAATCAGCCCCAGCATTTT

size: many
J: TRBJ2-7
V: TRBV7-2
D: TRBD2
CDR3: CASSLVVSGAYEQYF
DNA: TGTGCCAGCAGCTTAGTTGTTAGCGGGGCCTACGAGCAGTACTTC

size: NA
J: TRBJ2-2
V: TRBV4-2
D: NA
CDR3: CASSQAVSRTGELFF
DNA: TGTGCCAGCAGCCAAGCTGTTAGTCGCACCGGGGAGCTGTTTTTT

size: many
J: TRBJ2-5
V: TRBV28
D: TRBD2
CDR3: CASTPSGGLQETQYF
DNA: TGTGCCAGCACCCCTAGCGGGGGTTTGCAAGAGACCCAGTACTTC

size: many
J: TRBJ2-5
V: TRBV7-3
D: NA
CDR3: CASSLLPEETQYF
DNA: TGTGCCAGCAGCTTATTACCCGAAGAGACCCAGTACTTC

size: NA
J: TRBJ2-5
V: TRBV20-1
D: NA
CDR3: CSARPWGTQYF
DNA: TGCAGTGCTAGACCTTGGGGGACCCAGTACTTC

size: NA
J: TRBJ2-5
V: TRBV4-3
D: NA
CDR3: CASSQEKEETQYF
DNA: TGCGCCAGCAGCCAAGAGAAGGAAGAGACCCAGTACTTC

size: many
J: TRBJ1-3
V: TRBV6-5
D: NA
CDR3: CASSYFGGPGNTIYF
DNA: TGTGCCAGCAGTTACTTCGGGGGCCCTGGAAACACCATATATTTT

size: many
J: TRBJ1-1
V: TRBV7-3
D: NA
CDR3: CASSSPGTGNTEAFF
DNA: TGTGCCAGCAGCTCCCCAGGCACAGGGAACACTGAAGCTTTCTTT

size: few
J: TRBJ2-7
V: TRBV11-2
D: NA
CDR3: CASSLSGVQGPKSYF
DNA: TGTGCCAGCAGCTTAAGCGGAGTTCAGGGACCCAAGTCGTACTTC

size: many
J: TRBJ2-3
V: TRBV5-1
D: TRBD1
CDR3: CASSSGQGALHTQYF
DNA: TGCGCCAGCAGCAGCGGACAGGGGGCCCTACATACGCAGTATTTT

size: many
J: TRBJ1-1
V: TRBV12-3/TRBV12-4
D: NA
CDR3: CASSLGGHVSTEAFF
DNA: TGTGCCAGCAGTTTAGGGGGACATGTTTCCACTGAAGCTTTCTTT

size: NA
J: TRBJ1-5
V: TRBV7-8
D: NA
CDR3: CASSRAQDTSNQPQHF
DNA: TGTGCCAGCAGCCGCGCCCAGGACACTAGCAATCAGCCCCAGCATTTT